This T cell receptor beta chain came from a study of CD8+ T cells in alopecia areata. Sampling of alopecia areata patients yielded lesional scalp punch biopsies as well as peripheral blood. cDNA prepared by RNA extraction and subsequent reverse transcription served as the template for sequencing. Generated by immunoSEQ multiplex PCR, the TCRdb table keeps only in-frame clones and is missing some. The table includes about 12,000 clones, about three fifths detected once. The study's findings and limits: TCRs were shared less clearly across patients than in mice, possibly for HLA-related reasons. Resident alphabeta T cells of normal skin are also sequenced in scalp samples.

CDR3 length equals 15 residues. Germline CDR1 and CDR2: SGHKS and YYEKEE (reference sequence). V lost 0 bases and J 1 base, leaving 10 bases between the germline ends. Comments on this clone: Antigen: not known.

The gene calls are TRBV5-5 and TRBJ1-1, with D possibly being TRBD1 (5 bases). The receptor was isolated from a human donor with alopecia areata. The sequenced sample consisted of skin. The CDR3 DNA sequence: TGTGCCAGCAGCTTGGAGGCCCAGGGGAACACTGAAGCTTTCTTT. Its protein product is CASSLEAQGNTEAFF.